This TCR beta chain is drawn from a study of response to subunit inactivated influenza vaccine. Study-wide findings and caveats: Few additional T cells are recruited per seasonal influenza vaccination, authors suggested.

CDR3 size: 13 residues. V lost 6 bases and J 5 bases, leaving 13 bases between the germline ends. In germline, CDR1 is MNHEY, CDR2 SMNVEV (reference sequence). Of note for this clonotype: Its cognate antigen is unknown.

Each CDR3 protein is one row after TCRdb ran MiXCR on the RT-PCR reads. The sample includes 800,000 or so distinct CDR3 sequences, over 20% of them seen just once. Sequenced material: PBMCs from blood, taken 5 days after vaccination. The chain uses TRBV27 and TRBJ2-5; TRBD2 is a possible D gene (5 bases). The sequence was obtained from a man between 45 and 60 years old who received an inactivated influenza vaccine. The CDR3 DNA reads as TGTGCCAGCAGCGCCTGGGAGTGGGAGACCCAGTACTTC. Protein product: CASSAWEWETQYF.